This TCR beta chain was sequenced during a study of CD8+ T cells in alopecia areata. Isolated RNA was reverse transcribed into cDNA used as the sequencing template. Some clones are missing from TCRdb's copy, which holds only in-frame ones; the method was immunoSEQ multiplex PCR. The profile covers about 150,000 clones, with roughly 44% appearing a single time and approximately 6.6% taken by the ten largest. From germline, CDR1 is SGHTA and CDR2 FQGNSA. V shed 1 base and J shed 6 bases, with 6 bases lying between them. The CDR3 runs 12 residues. As regards this clone: As yet, its antigen is unknown.

General study points: Relative to mice, TCR sharing across patients was less clear, a difference possibly HLA-related.

The V and J genes are TRBV7-2 and TRBJ1-2; D remains ambiguous. Sequenced material: CD4+ T cells sorted from blood. This receptor was taken from a human donor with alopecia areata. The CDR3 loop is CASSLDGHGYTF. In DNA form, the CDR3 reads TGTGCCAGCAGCTTAGACGGGCATGGCTACACCTTC. Combining the CDR3 with reference TRBV7-2 and TRBJ1-2 gives the whole variable domain GAGVSQSPSNKVTEKGKDVELRCDPISGHTALYWYRQSLGQGLEFLIYFQGNSAPDKSGLPSDRFSAERTGGSVSTLTIQRTQQEDSAVYLCASSLDGHGYTFGSGTRLTVV.